This record covers a single T cell receptor (beta chain). In the original workflow: Estimation of nucleated cell counts was performed using reference gene primer amplification. Libraries were prepared by immunoSEQ multiplex PCR; TCRdb keeps only in-frame clonotypes and omits some of them. Clone size and V and J calls were adopted from that table, with D and trimming inferred from the DNA. The sample lists 80,000 to 85,000 clones; about 90% were seen once. The data are from a study of blood T cell repertoires in COVID-19. Turning to the study itself: The United States, Italy and Spain supplied acute and convalescent COVID-19 samples. From T cells, B-cell-depleted T cells, or PBMCs came the material, which was cDNA or gDNA.

The germline V gene has CDR1 SGHRS and CDR2 YFSETQ. Trimming removed 0 bases at V and 11 bases at J, with 18 bases between. The length of the CDR3 is 16 residues. This receptor was obtained from a woman over 75 with acute or convalescent COVID-19. The chain combines TRBV5-1 with TRBJ1-6; weak D call: TRBD1 (5 bases). The sample taken for sequencing was peripheral blood. For the CDR3, the DNA is TGCGCCAGCAGCTTGGATAGGGTCCGGCCAGGGACACCCCTCCACTTT. Translated, it gives CASSLDRVRPGTPLHF. Full variable domain (outside the CDR3, taken from reference TRBV5-1 and TRBJ1-6): KAGVTQTPRYLIKTRGQQVTLSCSPISGHRSVSWYQQTPGQGLQFLFEYFSETQRNKGNFPGRFSGRQFSNSRSEMNVSTLELGDSALYLCASSLDRVRPGTPLHFGNGTRLTVT.